The 8 T cell receptor beta chains below come from one sample, sequenced in a study of blood T cell repertoires in COVID-19. Assay: immunoSEQ multiplex PCR; the TCRdb copy retains only in-frame clones and omits some. The sample shows 65,000 or so clones, around 87% of them seen only once. Sequencing was performed on peripheral blood. The source is a human donor with acute or convalescent COVID-19. The donor label of this sample is uncertain.

The chain employs TRBV4-1 and TRBJ2-3, with D unresolved. V was trimmed by 0 bases and J by 7 bases, leaving 5 bases between them. The CDR3 extends over 12 amino acids. The germline CDR1 and CDR2 sequences are MGHRA and YSYEKL. CDR3 residues: CASSQDENTQYF. Written as DNA, the CDR3 is TGCGCCAGCAGCCAAGATGAGAATACGCAGTATTTT.

The gene calls are TRBV4-2 and TRBJ2-7, with TRBD2 matching 9 bases. Per the germline V gene, CDR1 is LGHNA and CDR2 is YNFKEQ. V lost 1 base to trimming and J lost 3 bases; unmatched junction nucleotides: 7. The CDR3 spans 16 residues. In DNA, the CDR3 is TGTGCCAGCAGCCAAGTGGGAGGGACTAGCAGCTACGAGCAGTACTTC. Residues: CASSQVGGTSSYEQYF.

J is TRBJ1-1 and V is TRBV5-6; the D is unclear. The CDR3 loop spans 13 amino acids. The germline gives CDR1 SGHDT, CDR2 YYEEEE. The V and J ends lost 2 bases and 2 bases respectively, with 7 bases between them. The CDR3 region is CASSFFRNTEAFF. The DNA of the CDR3 is TGTGCCAGCAGCTTCTTCCGTAACACTGAAGCTTTCTTT.

The chain is built from TRBV3-1 (or the pseudogene TRBV3-2) and TRBJ2-1, with D perhaps matching TRBD2 (5 bases). The germline CDR1 and CDR2 sequences are LGHDT and YNNKEL (reference sequence). The CDR3 is made up of 13 amino acids. With 0 bases removed from V and 9 bases from J, the gap between germline ends came to 9 bases. For the CDR3, the DNA is TGTGCCAGCAGCCAAGATCGGGGTTCTGAGCAGTTCTTC. This codes for CASSQDRGSEQFF.

The V and J genes are TRBV24-1 and TRBJ2-3, with 10 bases identical to TRBD2. The CDR3 contains 13 residues. J gave up 7 bases and V 9 bases, and 6 bases lay outside the gene matches. From germline, CDR1 is KGHDR and CDR2 SFDVKD. The CDR3 DNA is TGTGCCACCGGCGCTAGCGGGGGATATACGCAGTATTTT. Translating it yields CATGASGGYTQYF.

In its sample, this clone was seen once. The V call is TRBV29-1, the J call TRBJ1-2; possible D gene TRBD1, 5 bases. Germline assignment: CDR1 SQVTM and CDR2 ANQGSEA. The V and J ends lost 6 bases and 2 bases respectively, with 13 bases between them. This CDR3 has 13 residues. The CDR3 sequence is CSVGQDRNYGYTF. The CDR3, as DNA: TGCAGCGTCGGCCAAGACAGAAACTATGGCTACACCTTC.

J is TRBJ1-5 and V is TRBV6-5; unclear D gene. CDR1 and CDR2 from the germline V gene are MNHEY and SVGAGI. V shed 5 bases and J shed 2 bases, with 13 bases lying between them. There are 15 residues in the CDR3. CDR3 region: CASSTSSQGNQPQHF. CDR3 coding DNA: TGTGCCAGCAGTACGTCAAGCCAGGGCAATCAGCCCCAGCATTTT.

The genes are TRBV7-9 and TRBJ1-1; a weak D match, TRBD1 (6 bases). This CDR3 is 15 amino acids long. V was trimmed by 1 base and J by 3 bases, leaving 12 bases between them. The germline gives CDR1 SEHNR, CDR2 FQNEAQ (reference sequence). CDR3 protein: CASSLGGQGDTEAFF. The CDR3 bases are TGTGCCAGCAGCTTAGGGGGGCAAGGGGACACTGAAGCTTTCTTT.